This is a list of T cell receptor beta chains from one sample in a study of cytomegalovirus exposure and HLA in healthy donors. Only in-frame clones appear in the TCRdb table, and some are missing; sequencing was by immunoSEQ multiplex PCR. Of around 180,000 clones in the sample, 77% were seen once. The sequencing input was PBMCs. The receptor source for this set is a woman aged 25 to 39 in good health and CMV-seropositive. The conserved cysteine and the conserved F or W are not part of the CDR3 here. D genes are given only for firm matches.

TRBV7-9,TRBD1,ASSLVGTGHDEQY
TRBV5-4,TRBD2,ASSFRLAGTDEQY
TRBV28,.,ASSPTYISGQGG
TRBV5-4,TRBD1,ASSFKRQGAYEQY
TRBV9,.,ASSGQVTGNTIY
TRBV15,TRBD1,ATSRVGAGGGETQY
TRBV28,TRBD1,ASSLPGTAYEQY
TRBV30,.,AWTGAMRDTEAF
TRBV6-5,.,ASSYSEGLQPQH
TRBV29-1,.,SVEDPGEQY
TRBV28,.,ASSFPRRGLRGGGNQPQH
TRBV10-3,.,AISGHGVMNTEAF
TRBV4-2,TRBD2,ASSQNPGGTTWETQY
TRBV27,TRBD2,ASSPGLAGERSYTQY
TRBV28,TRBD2,ASRGPNSGMTLEQY
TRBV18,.,ASSPGQAGYEKLF
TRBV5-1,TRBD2,ASRLAGGTDTQY
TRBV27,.,ASSPRSGANVLT
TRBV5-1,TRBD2,ASSSPGQKGLAGGWGHEQY
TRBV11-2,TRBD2,ASSTQGLAGTNAF
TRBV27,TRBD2,ASSLLLAGDANTGELF
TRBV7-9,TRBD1,ASSFRDRAYGYT
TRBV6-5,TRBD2,ASSGLAGSGEQY
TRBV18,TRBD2,ASSPPGGTYEQY
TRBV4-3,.,ASSQDVLNTGELF
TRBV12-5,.,ASGPEYEQY
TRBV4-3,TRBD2,ASSQIAGGEQETQY
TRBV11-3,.,ASSLGDLGTDTQY
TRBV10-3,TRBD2,AISDPGLASGANVLT
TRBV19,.,ASSIELLAEAF
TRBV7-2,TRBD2,ASSLASRGVVKNIQY
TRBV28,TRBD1,ASRTTGTGQYEQY
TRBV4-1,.,ASSQDRGLTGSSLYSTDTQY
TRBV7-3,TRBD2,ASSSLAGPYEQY
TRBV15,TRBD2,ATSVGSGAYEQY
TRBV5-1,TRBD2,ASSPLAGGPGEQF
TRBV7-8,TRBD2,ASSLIGREGLETQY
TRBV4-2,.,ASSARTASGETQY
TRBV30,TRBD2,AWMGGGYNEQF
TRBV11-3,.,ASSFRLGVTYEQY
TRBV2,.,ASSDTGSTGELF
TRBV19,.,ASQLVGKGTQPQH
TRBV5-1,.,ASSGPVGGGNTIY
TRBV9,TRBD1,ASSVGGQGSYEQY
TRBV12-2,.,ASRLALRDDTGELF
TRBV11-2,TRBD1,ASSLSGQGYTDTQY
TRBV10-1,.,ASSESGGTQY
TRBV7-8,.,ASSLGRGEQF
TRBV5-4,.,ASSPEGNTEAF
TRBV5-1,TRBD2,ASSSGLAGAGYEQY
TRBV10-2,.,ATVGYNYGYT
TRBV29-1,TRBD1,SVWGTGKRETQY
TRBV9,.,ASSEGDQTVGYGYT
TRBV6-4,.,ASSEGLGGLVHNEQF